This record covers a single T cell receptor beta chain. The antigen remains undetermined. CDR3 length: 13 amino acids. V was trimmed by 5 bases and J by 10 bases, leaving 17 bases between them. CDR1 MNHEY and CDR2 SVGAGI come from the germline V gene. The PCR had 60 Vbeta and 13 Jbeta primers. Clones were sequenced by immunoSEQ multiplex PCR, and TCRdb holds only the in-frame ones, with some missing. The sample has 200,000 or so clones, 82% seen once. These data come from a study of cytomegalovirus exposure and HLA in healthy donors. Study-level points and caveats: At a 0.05 false discovery rate, a later analysis found roughly 17,000 TCR beta sequences to be associated with HLA alleles.

The rearrangement links TRBV6-5 to TRBJ1-1; TRBD1 might be the D (5 bases). This sequence was found in a boy aged 2 to 10 in good health and CMV-seronegative. The specimen was PBMCs. As DNA, the CDR3 is TGTGCCAGCAGTCTTTCTTTGGGAGGGGTAGCTTTCTTT. Protein: CASSLSLGGVAFF.